This TCR beta chain came from a study of radiation and T cells in renal cell carcinoma. Trimming at V came to 1 base and at J to 12 bases, leaving 8 bases not matched to a gene. The CDR3 runs 16 residues. The germline V gene encodes CDR1 MGHDK and CDR2 SYGVNS. Clones were sequenced by immunoSEQ multiplex PCR, and TCRdb holds only the in-frame ones, with some missing. The sample has about 150,000 clones; roughly 87% are singletons. The time point is: blood 2 weeks post-SBRT. Treatment: 15 Gy SBRT to primary tumor, nephrectomy 4 weeks later. The receptor's source is a woman aged 50 to 65 with renal cell carcinoma. The source was blood, collected from a patient whose treatment included radiotherapy and nephrectomy. The chain links TRBV25-1 to TRBJ1-6; 11 nucleotides line up with TRBD1. In DNA, the CDR3 is TGTGCCAGCAGTGAATTGGGGGACAGGGGGTCTTTACCCCTCCACTTT. Translated, it gives CASSELGDRGSLPLHF. The full variable domain, its missing parts supplied by reference TRBV25-1 and TRBJ1-6, is EADIYQTPRYLVIGTGKKITLECSQTMGHDKMYWYQQDPGMELHLIHYSYGVNSTEKGDLSSESTVSRIRTEHFPLTLESARPSHTSQYLCASSELGDRGSLPLHFGNGTRLTVT.